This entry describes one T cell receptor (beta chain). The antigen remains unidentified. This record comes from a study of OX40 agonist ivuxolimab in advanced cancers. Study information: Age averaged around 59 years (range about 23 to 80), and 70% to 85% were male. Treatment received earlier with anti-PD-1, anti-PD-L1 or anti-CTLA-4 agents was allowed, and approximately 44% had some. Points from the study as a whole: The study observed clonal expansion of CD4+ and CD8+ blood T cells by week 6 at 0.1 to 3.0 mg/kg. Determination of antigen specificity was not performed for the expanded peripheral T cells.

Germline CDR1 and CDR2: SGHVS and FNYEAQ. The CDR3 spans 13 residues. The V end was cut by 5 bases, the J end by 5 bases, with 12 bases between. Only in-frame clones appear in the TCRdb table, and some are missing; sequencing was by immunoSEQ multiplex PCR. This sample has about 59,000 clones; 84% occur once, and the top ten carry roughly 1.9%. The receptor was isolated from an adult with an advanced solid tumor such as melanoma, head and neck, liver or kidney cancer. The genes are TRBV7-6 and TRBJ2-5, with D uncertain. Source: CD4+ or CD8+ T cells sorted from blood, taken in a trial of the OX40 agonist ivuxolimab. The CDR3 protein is CASSPLVAETQYF. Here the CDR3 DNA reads TGTGCCAGCAGCCCCCTGGTAGCTGAGACCCAGTACTTC.